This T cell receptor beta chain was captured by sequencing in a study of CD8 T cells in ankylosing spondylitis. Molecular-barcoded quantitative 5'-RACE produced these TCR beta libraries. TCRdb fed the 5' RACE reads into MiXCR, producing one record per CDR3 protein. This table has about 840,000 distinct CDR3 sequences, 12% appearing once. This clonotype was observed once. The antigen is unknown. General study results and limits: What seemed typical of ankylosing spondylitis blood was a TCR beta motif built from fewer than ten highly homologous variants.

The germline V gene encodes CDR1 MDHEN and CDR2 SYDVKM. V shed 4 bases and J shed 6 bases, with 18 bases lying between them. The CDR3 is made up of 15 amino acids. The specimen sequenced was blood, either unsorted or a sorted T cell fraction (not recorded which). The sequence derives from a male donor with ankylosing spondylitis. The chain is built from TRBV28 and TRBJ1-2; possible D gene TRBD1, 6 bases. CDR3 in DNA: TGTGCCAGCAGTTACCCGGGACATGCCAAACATGGCTACACCTTC. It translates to CASSYPGHAKHGYTF.